A single sample gave rise to the 10 T cell receptor beta chains below, sequenced in a study of identical twins. TCRdb reprocessed the 5' RACE reads via MiXCR and lists one record per CDR3 protein. The sample holds 1.5 million or so distinct CDR3 sequences, about 30% seen once. Source material: cord blood. The source is a newborn girl in good health.

As DNA, the CDR3 is TGCGCCAGCAGCCAAAATGCGGGATGGAATGAGCAGTTCTTC. It specifies CASSQNAGWNEQFF. The chain recombines TRBV4-1 with TRBJ2-1; weak D call: TRBD2 (6 bases). This CDR3 contains 14 residues. Germline lookup yields CDR1 MGHRA and CDR2 YSYEKL. Between the trimmed V and J ends, which lost 2 bases and 7 bases, there was a span of 12 bases.

The rearrangement links TRBV9 to TRBJ1-2; TRBD1 matches 10 bases. The CDR3 contains 16 residues. Germline CDR1 SGDLS, CDR2 YYNGEE. The V and J ends lost 0 bases and 5 bases, in that order; junction bases with no gene match: 7. CDR3 nucleotides: TGTGCCAGCAGCGTAGCTAGGGACAGGGGAGGGTATGGCTACACCTTC. Translating it yields CASSVARDRGGYGYTF.

The J gene is TRBJ1-2, the V gene TRBV3-1, with D possibly matching TRBD1 (6 bases). Germline V gene lookup returns CDR1 LGHDT and CDR2 YNNKEL (reference sequence). The V gene lost 1 base and the J gene lost 4 bases, with 13 bases spanning the gap. The CDR3 extends over 15 amino acids. The CDR3 sequence: CASSQVWKQGYGYTF. For the CDR3, the DNA is TGTGCCAGCAGCCAAGTGTGGAAACAGGGCTATGGCTACACCTTC.

V and J are TRBV7-2 and TRBJ2-1; the D is unclear. Matching the DNA end better, TRBJ2-7 makes the J call doubtful. Looked up from germline, CDR1 is SGHTA and CDR2 is FQGNSA. The CDR3 is made up of 11 amino acids. CDR3 amino acids: CASGYHNEQYF. The DNA of the CDR3 is TGTGCCAGCGGCTACCACAATGAGCAGTACTTC.

This clonotype was found many times. This rearrangement joins TRBV5-1 to TRBJ2-7, with TRBD1 matching over 8 bases. The CDR3 is 15 amino acids. J lost 3 bases, V lost 0 bases, and 5 bases had no gene match. The germline V gene encodes CDR1 SGHRS and CDR2 YFSETQ. CDR3 sequence reads: CASSLEDRAFYEQYF. The CDR3 DNA follows: TGCGCCAGCAGCTTGGAGGACAGGGCCTTCTACGAGCAGTACTTC.

This clonotype appeared a few times. CDR3 bases: TGTGCCAGCAGCCCACGGGGGTGGGGCTACACCTTC. This encodes CASSPRGWGYTF. The chain is built from TRBV2 and TRBJ1-2; the D gene is possibly TRBD1 (5 bases). Germline V lookup: CDR1 SNHLY, CDR2 FYNNEI. The CDR3 sequence is 12 residues long. Trimming took off 6 bases at V and 8 bases at J, with 13 bases between the two ends.

Only a few counts were recorded for this clonotype. This sequence joins TRBV6-5 and TRBJ1-1, with 8 bases lining up with TRBD1. CDR1 and CDR2 (germline): MNHEY, SVGAGI. Trimming cost V 5 bases and J 6 bases; bases outside gene matches: 5. CDR3 length: 13 residues. The CDR3 spells CASSRQGRAEAFF. The CDR3 DNA sequence: TGTGCCAGCAGTCGACAGGGGAGGGCTGAAGCTTTCTTT.

This rearrangement joins TRBV28 to TRBJ1-1; 12 bases fit TRBD1. With V trimmed by 4 bases and J by 0 bases, 0 bases remained unmatched. The CDR3 loop spans 15 amino acids. Germline CDR1 and CDR2: MDHEN and SYDVKM. The CDR3 DNA sequence: TGTGCCAGCAGTTGGGACAGGGGGCTGAACACTGAAGCTTTCTTT. Translated, it gives CASSWDRGLNTEAFF.

This clonotype was observed many times. J is TRBJ2-1 and V is TRBV29-1; D possibly uses TRBD1 or TRBD2 (5 bases each). CDR1 and CDR2 from the germline V gene are SQVTM and ANQGSEA. V lost 7 bases and J lost 0, with 13 bases in between. The CDR3 runs to 14 residues. CDR3 in amino acids: CSGIRESSYNEQFF. For the CDR3, the DNA is TGCAGCGGAATCAGGGAGAGCTCCTACAATGAGCAGTTCTTC.

This clonotype was seen more than once but under ten times. The chain employs TRBV10-2 and TRBJ2-1; 12 bases agree with TRBD2. This CDR3 has 15 residues. Germline lookup yields CDR1 WSHSY and CDR2 SAAADI. V lost 6 bases, J lost 4 bases, and 4 bases stayed unmatched. The CDR3, as DNA: TGCGCCAGCAGGGCAACTAGCGGGGGGTACAATGAGCAGTTCTTC. This codes for CASRATSGGYNEQFF.